This passage covers 27 T cell receptor beta chains from one sample sequenced in a study of T cell responses to AZD1222 COVID-19 vaccine. Clones were read by immunoSEQ multiplex PCR, and TCRdb kept only the in-frame ones, dropping some. The data hold 130,000 or so clones, with 70% to 90% observed a single time. The sample in question was peripheral blood, obtained on day 0 of AZD1222 vaccination. These receptors came from an adult in good health.

The chain combines TRBV11-1 with TRBJ2-5; no clear D gene. Germline-derived CDR1 and CDR2 are SGHAT and FQDESV (reference sequence). The CDR3 has 12 amino acids. Trimming removed 2 bases from V and 5 bases from J, with 6 bases in between. The CDR3 bases are TGTGCCAGCAGCTTACTGGGGGAGACCCAGTACTTC. Translated, it gives CASSLLGETQYF.

This clone has only a few counts. This chain links TRBV5-1 with TRBJ2-1; 12 bases align to TRBD2. After removal of 3 bases from V and 6 bases from J, the junction contained 4 bases not matched to a gene. Germline V gene lookup returns CDR1 SGHRS and CDR2 YFSETQ. This CDR3 has 15 amino acids. In DNA, the CDR3 is TGCGCCAGCAGCTCCACTAGCGGGGGGTTCAATGAGCAGTTCTTC. This translates into CASSSTSGGFNEQFF. Full variable domain (rest looked up from reference TRBV5-1 and TRBJ2-1): KAGVTQTPRYLIKTRGQQVTLSCSPISGHRSVSWYQQTPGQGLQFLFEYFSETQRNKGNFPGRFSGRQFSNSRSEMNVSTLELGDSALYLCASSSTSGGFNEQFFGPGTRLTVL.

This chain connects TRBV6-4 to TRBJ2-2, with D possibly TRBD2 on 6 matching bases. Germline V gene lookup returns CDR1 MRHNA and CDR2 SNTAGT. The germline V and J ends were trimmed by 6 bases and 4 bases, with 9 bases remaining between them. The CDR3 length is 13 residues. CDR3 region: CASSPGGTGELFF. DNA for the CDR3: TGTGCCAGCAGCCCCGGGGGCACCGGGGAGCTGTTTTTT.

The rearrangement uses TRBV6-5 and TRBJ2-7; D gene ambiguous. V lost 2 bases and J 0 bases, leaving 8 bases between the germline ends. Germline lookup yields CDR1 MNHEY and CDR2 SVGAGI. The CDR3 sequence is 14 residues long. The CDR3, as DNA: TGTGCCAGCAGTTACGATCCTTCCTCCTACGAGCAGTACTTC. Its protein is CASSYDPSSYEQYF.

A single count supports this clone. The CDR3 sequence is CASSQGRGRTGELFF. In DNA form, the CDR3 reads TGTGCCAGCAGCCAAGGCAGGGGAAGGACCGGGGAGCTGTTTTTT. The rearrangement uses TRBV3-1 (or the pseudogene TRBV3-2) and TRBJ2-2; D perhaps matches TRBD1 (6 bases). Germline V gene sequence: CDR1 LGHDT, CDR2 YNNKEL (reference sequence). The CDR3 is 15 residues long. Trimming removed 1 base from V and 5 bases from J, with 11 bases in between.

The chain links TRBV5-4 to TRBJ2-5, with D perhaps assigned TRBD1 or TRBD2 (5 bases each). The CDR3 loop spans 14 amino acids. CDR1 and CDR2 from the germline V gene are SGHNT and YYREEE (reference sequence). V dropped 3 bases and J dropped 2 bases, with 11 bases sitting between them. In nucleotides, the CDR3 is TGTGCCAGCAGCTCCGGGACGGAACAAGAGACCCAGTACTTC. As protein: CASSSGTEQETQYF. Variable domain in full (rest from reference TRBV5-4 and TRBJ2-5): ETGVTQSPTHLIKTRGQQVTLRCSSQSGHNTVSWYQQALGQGPQFIFQYYREEENGRGNFPPRFSGLQFPNYSSELNVNALELDDSALYLCASSSGTEQETQYFGPGTRLLVL.

This clone appeared a single time. The chain joins TRBV18 to TRBJ1-4; D is ambiguous. The germline gives CDR1 KGHSH, CDR2 LQKENI. This CDR3 spans 16 amino acids. Trimming cost V 5 bases and J 5 bases, with 18 bases left between them. CDR3 sequence: CASSRWEKYRNEKLFF. CDR3 coding DNA: TGTGCCAGCTCAAGATGGGAAAAGTATAGGAATGAAAAACTGTTTTTT.

The V gene is TRBV18, the J gene TRBJ2-3, with D perhaps TRBD1 (6 bases). This CDR3 has 15 residues. In germline, CDR1 is KGHSH, CDR2 LQKENI. Trimming took off 3 bases at V and 0 bases at J, with 10 bases between the two ends. In DNA, the CDR3 is TGTGCCAGCTCACCTATAGGGACAAGCACAGATACGCAGTATTTT. Encoded protein: CASSPIGTSTDTQYF.

The chain employs TRBV6-7 and TRBJ2-3; D perhaps matches TRBD2 (7 bases). TRBV6-7 counts as an open reading frame of uncertain function. V was pared by 5 bases and J by 11 bases, with 20 bases between. The CDR3 spans 14 residues. Here the CDR3 reads CASSGGRRERGQYF. CDR3 sequence (DNA): TGTGCCAGCAGTGGGGGCAGGAGGGAGCGGGGGCAGTATTTT.

The chain has TRBV30 and TRBJ2-3, with 7 bases that match TRBD2. V shed 7 bases and J 6 bases; nucleotides not matched to a gene: 13. The CDR3 consists of 14 residues. The germline V gene encodes CDR1 GTSNPN and CDR2 SVGIG (reference sequence). The CDR3 DNA sequence: TGTGCCTCCCCCCTGGGGGGGAGGCTGGATACGCAGTATTTT. Residues: CASPLGGRLDTQYF.

The rearrangement links TRBV7-2 to TRBJ1-6; TRBD1 is a possible D gene (5 bases). Trimming took 1 base from V and 10 from J, leaving 20 bases between them. CDR3 length: 17 residues. The V gene's germline CDR1 is SGHTA and CDR2 FQGNSA. The CDR3 reads CASSLGRGRYVRSPLHF. CDR3 nucleotide sequence: TGTGCCAGCAGCTTAGGGAGGGGACGCTATGTTCGGTCACCCCTCCACTTT. Based on the CDR3 plus reference TRBV7-2 and TRBJ1-6, the full variable domain is GAGVSQSPSNKVTEKGKDVELRCDPISGHTALYWYRQSLGQGLEFLIYFQGNSAPDKSGLPSDRFSAERTGGSVSTLTIQRTQQEDSAVYLCASSLGRGRYVRSPLHFGNGTRLTVT.

The CDR3 sequence is CAWTQGYVGTEAFF. The CDR3 DNA reads TGTGCCTGGACCCAAGGGTACGTAGGAACTGAAGCTTTCTTT. The chain joins TRBV30 to TRBJ1-1; D unclear. CDR1 is GTSNPN, CDR2 SVGIG, per germline (reference sequence). The CDR3 loop spans 14 amino acids. V was clipped by 4 bases and J by 5 bases, with 17 bases between them.

The genes are TRBV3-1 (or the pseudogene TRBV3-2) and TRBJ2-1, with no clear D. The CDR3 contains 15 residues. V gave up 3 bases and J gave up 7 bases, with 16 bases separating them. Germline V lookup: CDR1 LGHDT, CDR2 YNNKEL (reference sequence). Here the CDR3 DNA reads TGTGCCAGCAGCCAGGGCAAGCCAAGGGTGAATGAGCAGTTCTTC. Encoded protein: CASSQGKPRVNEQFF.

This clone has a handful of counts. The rearrangement links TRBV6-2 or TRBV6-3 to TRBJ2-6, with unresolved D. The CDR3 contains 15 residues. Germline V gene lookup returns CDR1 MNHEY and CDR2 SVGEGT. V gave up 2 bases and J gave up 2 bases, with 7 bases separating them. The CDR3 loop reads CASSYIETGANVLTF. The CDR3, as DNA: TGTGCCAGCAGTTACATCGAGACTGGGGCCAACGTCCTGACTTTC.

A few counts support this clone. This chain joins TRBV4-1 and TRBJ1-1; D unclear. The CDR3 covers 15 residues. The germline V and J ends were trimmed by 1 base and 1 base, with 10 bases remaining between them. The germline CDR1 and CDR2 sequences are MGHRA and YSYEKL. The CDR3 reads CASSQVLQSNTEAFF. In DNA, the CDR3 is TGCGCCAGCAGCCAAGTTTTACAGTCGAACACTGAAGCTTTCTTT.

This chain links TRBV12-3 or TRBV12-4 with TRBJ1-1; D perhaps matches TRBD1 (6 bases). The CDR3 length is 12 residues. Deletions cut 5 bases from V and 7 bases from J, with 11 bases between. The CDR3 loop reads CASSLGGGEAFF. CDR3 bases: TGTGCCAGCAGTCTGGGAGGGGGTGAAGCTTTCTTT.

The chain has TRBV7-3 and TRBJ2-2; D gene ambiguous. V lost 5 bases to trimming and J lost 3 bases, with 7 bases between them. CDR1 is SGHTA and CDR2 is FQGTGA in the germline V gene. This CDR3 comprises 13 residues. CDR3: CASSLSYTGELFF. The CDR3 DNA sequence: TGTGCCAGCAGCCTCTCCTACACCGGGGAGCTGTTTTTT.

CDR3 coding DNA: TGTGCCTGGAGTCCGGGGACAGGGACTAATGAAAAACTGTTTTTT. Translation: CAWSPGTGTNEKLFF. The V and J genes are TRBV30 and TRBJ1-4, with TRBD1 identical over 9 bases. Trimming at V came to 2 bases and at J to 2 bases, leaving 3 bases not matched to a gene. Germline V gene sequence: CDR1 GTSNPN, CDR2 SVGIG (reference sequence). The CDR3 totals 15 residues. Combining the CDR3 with reference TRBV30 and TRBJ1-4 gives the whole variable domain SQTIHQWPATLVQPVGSPLSLECTVEGTSNPNLYWYRQAAGRGLQLLFYSVGIGQISSEVPQNLSASRPQDRQFILSSKKLLLSDSGFYLCAWSPGTGTNEKLFFGSGTQLSVL.

V gene TRBV30 combines with J gene TRBJ1-4, with D unresolved. Germline lookup yields CDR1 GTSNPN and CDR2 SVGIG (reference sequence). The CDR3 spans 14 residues. V was pared by 2 bases and J by 7 bases, with 14 bases between. Written as DNA, the CDR3 is TGTGCCTGGAGTCCGGGTGACGGGAGTGAAAAACTGTTTTTT. It codes for CAWSPGDGSEKLFF.

The V and J genes are TRBV25-1 and TRBJ2-1, with D possibly TRBD1 on 6 matching bases. CDR1 MGHDK and CDR2 SYGVNS come from the germline V gene. CDR3 size: 15 residues. The V and J ends lost 4 bases and 6 bases respectively, with 16 bases between them. This CDR3 reads CASSVAGVGRNEQFF. The CDR3 DNA follows: TGTGCCAGCAGTGTGGCAGGGGTGGGCCGCAATGAGCAGTTCTTC. Filled out from reference TRBV25-1 and TRBJ2-1, the complete variable domain reads EADIYQTPRYLVIGTGKKITLECSQTMGHDKMYWYQQDPGMELHLIHYSYGVNSTEKGDLSSESTVSRIRTEHFPLTLESARPSHTSQYLCASSVAGVGRNEQFFGPGTRLTVL.

This chain uses TRBV7-2 with TRBJ2-7, with D possibly matching TRBD2 (7 bases). Germline V gene lookup returns CDR1 SGHTA and CDR2 FQGNSA. This CDR3 region has 16 residues. Trimming cost V 5 bases and J 0 bases, with 17 bases left between them. CDR3 loop: CASSPQGRGVSYEQYF. The CDR3 DNA reads as TGTGCCAGCAGCCCCCAAGGGAGGGGGGTCTCCTACGAGCAGTACTTC.

The genes are TRBV18 and TRBJ2-7; 8 nucleotides align to TRBD1. V lost 6 bases, J lost 2 bases, and 6 bases stayed unmatched. The CDR3 has 14 amino acids. Germline-derived CDR1 and CDR2 are KGHSH and LQKENI. The CDR3 DNA is TGTGCCAGCTCCCGGGACAGGCCGACCTACGAGCAGTACTTC. Encoded protein: CASSRDRPTYEQYF.

This chain joins TRBV14 and TRBJ1-2, with 7 bases matching TRBD1. Per the germline V gene, CDR1 is SGHDN and CDR2 is FVKESK. This CDR3 has 14 amino acids. Germline trimming cut 2 bases from V and 9 bases from J; bases unmatched to any gene: 9. CDR3 in amino acids: CASSQLTDRASYTF. The DNA of the CDR3 is TGTGCCAGCAGCCAACTAACAGACAGGGCGAGCTACACCTTC.

The chain carries TRBV19 and TRBJ2-1; maybe TRBD1 (5 bases). The CDR3 sequence is 13 residues long. Germline V lookup: CDR1 LNHDA, CDR2 SQIVND (reference sequence). The V end lost 6 bases, the J end lost 9 bases, and 15 bases lay between the germline ends. CDR3 in amino acids: CASSEMWGGEQFF. The CDR3 nucleotides read TGTGCCAGTAGCGAAATGTGGGGCGGTGAGCAGTTCTTC.

The chain is built from TRBV19 and TRBJ2-7; 9 bases align to TRBD1. This CDR3 contains 15 residues. The germline CDR1 and CDR2 sequences are LNHDA and SQIVND (reference sequence). Unmatched junction bases numbered 10, after V lost 4 bases and J lost 6 bases. The CDR3 protein is CASSNTGQGVGEQYF. The CDR3 nucleotides are TGTGCCAGTAGTAACACGGGACAGGGAGTCGGCGAGCAGTACTTC.

The CDR3 spells CASSQVPEKLFF. DNA of the CDR3: TGTGCCAGCTCACAGGTTCCTGAAAAACTGTTTTTT. V and J are TRBV18 and TRBJ1-4; D gene uncertain. The CDR3 totals 12 residues. Per the germline V gene, CDR1 is KGHSH and CDR2 is LQKENI. Between the trimmed V and J ends, which lost 4 bases and 7 bases, there was a span of 7 bases. Looking up the rest from reference TRBV18 and TRBJ1-4 gives the full variable domain: NAGVMQNPRHLVRRRGQEARLRCSPMKGHSHVYWYRQLPEEGLKFMVYLQKENIIDESGMPKERFSAEFPKEGPSILRIQQVVRGDSAAYFCASSQVPEKLFFGSGTQLSVL.

The rearrangement joins TRBV2 to TRBJ2-7; D gene uncertain. Germline V gene data show CDR1 as SNHLY and CDR2 as FYNNEI. This CDR3 region has 13 residues. Trimming cost V 3 bases and J 5 bases, with 11 bases left between them. The CDR3 is CASSDIYGNEQYF. CDR3 coding DNA: TGTGCCAGCAGTGATATATATGGAAACGAGCAGTACTTC.